This TCR beta chain appears in the sequencing data of a study of cytomegalovirus exposure and HLA in healthy donors. General study results and limits: Immune exposure was documented only through CMV serostatus. The classifier, whose performance was assessed in both the original and validation cohorts, reportedly diagnosed cytomegalovirus status with high specificity and sensitivity.

60 Vbeta and 13 Jbeta primers were used in PCR. Data came from immunoSEQ multiplex PCR; TCRdb stores just in-frame clones and leaves some out. The table has over 110,000 clones, approximately 80% seen once. The germline V gene encodes CDR1 ENHRY and CDR2 SYGVKD. V lost 11 bases and J 5 bases, leaving 18 bases between the germline ends. The CDR3 sequence is 14 residues long. A remark on this clone: Its antigen is currently unknown.

The chain employs TRBV10-3 and TRBJ2-2; possibly TRBD2 for D (5 bases). The sequenced sample was PBMCs. This TCR was recovered from a woman in her thirties or forties in good health and CMV-seropositive. CDR3 sequence: CASRLTEGTGELFF. The CDR3 DNA is TGTGCCTCCCGGCTTACCGAGGGAACCGGGGAGCTGTTTTTT.